The T cell receptor (beta chain) under discussion was sequenced for a study of T cell repertoires in cytomegalovirus infection. Study-wide background: It can be stated that public TCR beta signatures indicated CMV infection as well as a matching HLA type.

Each CDR3 protein is one row after TCRdb ran MiXCR on the reads. The sample has around 490,000 distinct CDR3 sequences, 26% seen once. This clonotype has just a few counts. Its antigen is unidentified. Study outcomes and limitations: Cumulative frequency of public TCR beta families picked out carriers of CMV plus the relevant HLA. It was HLA-C-restricted CMV-specific TCR beta clonotypes that dominated the response ex vivo.

Germline CDR1 is KGHDR and CDR2 is SFDVKD. CDR3 length equals 14 residues. Between the trimmed V and J ends, which lost 1 base and 2 bases, there was a span of 7 bases. V gene TRBV24-1 combines with J gene TRBJ2-5; maybe TRBD1 (6 bases). Sequenced sample: PBMCs. This receptor was identified in a human donor in good health (CMV status not recorded). Some clones in this sample may be carry-over from other donors' samples. The CDR3 DNA is TGTGCCACCAGTGATTTCCAGGGGCAAGAGACCCAGTACTTC. Its translation is CATSDFQGQETQYF.